Here is one T cell receptor (beta chain) with its context. It has no known antigen specificity. No base quality information exists; no much larger clone differs at one position. Using the deep immunoSEQ assay, multiplex PCR amplified TCR CDR3 regions from genomic DNA. Extracted genomic DNA from each cell subset was spread evenly across all wells of several immunoSEQ 96-well plates, with each plate serving as a replicate. For sorted subsets, 150 to 250 ng of genomic DNA, equivalent to around 30,000 T cell genomes, went into each replicate PCR. Purified libraries were measured with a Qubit 3.0 fluorometer, size-checked on a Bioanalyzer 2100, and measured again with the KAPA Library Quantification kit. Each immunoSEQ 96-well plate was sequenced on its own single-read 150-cycle Illumina NextSeq 550 flow cell. Per the original workflow: Because the immunoSEQ output included only junctional sequences and no quality scores, the filtering could not be the same as the filtering used for full-length reads. Sequences were annotated with PyIR, a Python wrapper for IgBLAST v1.9, and V/J genes and CDR3 were assigned using IMGT germline references. Reads with weak V/J assignments (E-value above 1e-6), missing CDR3, stop codons, out-of-frame junctions, or ambiguous translated residues were removed. V3J clonotypes were defined as sequences sharing the same inferred V gene, J gene, and CDR3 amino acid sequence. Percentage overlap between repertoires was computed as shared unique clonotypes divided by the size of the smaller repertoire. Richness of each repertoire was evaluated using RTK rarefaction, the Chao1 estimator, and Recon v2.1 estimates of unobserved clonotypes. Generation probabilities for all TCRbeta clonotypes obtained by the gDNA method from a handful of donors were computed using OLGA. TCRdb limited this immuneACCESS table to in-frame rearrangements with V and J called. A share of clones is missing; checked studies link under half to unresolved V genes, and the rest is unexplained. Clone size and the V and J calls come from that table; the DNA yielded D and trimming. In all, the sample holds about 550,000 clones, and roughly 95% of those were seen once. The ten largest clones represent 0.095% to 0.12% of the sample.

CD8 naive samples were obtained by positive selection for CCR7 among CD45RO-negative cells, yielding a CD45RA+CCR7+ population from which TemRA cells were excluded. The donors were healthy, HIV-negative adults with no recently reported acute infections or vaccinations. Every donor was a Caucasian adult residing in Nashville, Tennessee, USA. Blood was obtained by leukapheresis, after which PBMCs were separated by Ficoll-Histopaque density gradient centrifugation and cryopreserved in liquid nitrogen vapor phase. Purity and quantity of every magnetically sorted T cell population were checked by analytical flow cytometry. Genomic DNA was isolated from each sorted fraction and quantified by UV absorbance on a Nanodrop 2000c. This sample is drawn from a study of shared clonotypes between healthy human individuals (dated by TCRdb to the early 2020s). For the wider study: The cohort included a few men and a couple of women between 18 and 49 years of age. For each donor, three plates each were used for CD4 naive and CD4 memory, two plates were used for CD8 naive, and one plate was used for CD8 memory. To estimate repertoire size and how much clonotype sharing occurs between individuals, the study deeply sequenced the blood TCR repertoires of about five healthy adults. Different laboratories and diverse techniques were used to prepare libraries and sequence TCR repertoires, to increase sequencing depth and limit assay-specific biases. Leukapheresis yielded between about 0.9 and 8.9 billion PBMCs per donor. Broader findings and caveats from the paper: Even with the large sequencing depth, rarefaction of the sorted-subset datasets indicated that sequencing was incomplete. Pairwise subsampling indicated that sequencing depth was expected to affect the degree of clonotype sharing among donors. Clonotypes shared by all four sorted-subset donors showed higher generation probabilities than non-shared clonotypes. Larger estimated clonotype richness was generally found for naive subsets than for memory subsets. Because the study included only a small number of donors, the genetic and exposure-history diversity represented was limited. Only blood was sampled, and tissue TCR repertoires likely differ from those in blood. Roughly 5.2% of naive CD4, 3% to 4% of naive CD8, about 2.1% of memory CD4, and about 0.4% of memory CD8 clonotypes were shared across a few donors.

The CDR3 covers 17 residues, taking in both the cysteine and the phenylalanine. Only the CDR3 region is kept as DNA, spanning 51 bases read in frame from base 1. V loses 2 bases, J loses 3 bases, and the germline ends lie 20 bases apart. CDR1 and CDR2 are drawn from the germline V gene (reference sequence): SGHNT, YYREEE. The V and J genes are TRBV5-4 and TRBJ1-1; TRBD1 is perhaps the D gene, given 6 matching bases. Sequencing was done on a sample of naive CD8+ T cells sorted from blood. The sample's cell subset or site label, decoded: CD45RA+CCR7+. This clonotype originated in a woman between 25 and 40 years old in good health. The DNA is as follows: TGTGCCAGCAGCTTCCTCGGGACAAAGTTTCGGGACACTGAAGCTTTCTTT. The translation is CASSFLGTKFRDTEAFF. The entire variable domain, with the stretches around the CDR3 drawn from the reference TRBV5-4 and TRBJ1-1 proteins, is ETGVTQSPTHLIKTRGQQVTLRCSSQSGHNTVSWYQQALGQGPQFIFQYYREEENGRGNFPPRFSGLQFPNYSSELNVNALELDDSALYLCASSFLGTKFRDTEAFFGQGTRLTVV.